This TCR beta chain was sequenced for a study of cytomegalovirus exposure and HLA in healthy donors. Whole-study results and caveats: Productive status was seen about 87% or about 30% of the time for most TCR beta V segments in an earlier analysis.

60 Vbeta and 13 Jbeta primers were used in PCR. Original handling: Later work found approximately 80 million unique TCR beta chains, with some 11 million shared. Profiled with immunoSEQ multiplex PCR; TCRdb holds only in-frame clones, not every one. The V and J calls and clone size are taken from that table; D and trimming were inferred from the DNA. The sample records about 220,000 clones, over 80% being singletons. V lost 6 bases to trimming and J lost 5 bases; unmatched junction nucleotides: 15. The germline gives CDR1 SEHNR, CDR2 FQNEAQ (reference sequence). This CDR3 contains 16 residues. Comment on this clone: Its cognate antigen is unknown.

The rearrangement uses TRBV7-9 and TRBJ2-5; 7 positions agree with TRBD2. Sequencing was carried out using PBMCs. The receptor comes from a man aged 40-49 years in good health and CMV-seropositive. The CDR3 here is CASSPEWGGRGETQYF. The CDR3 region has the DNA TGTGCCAGCAGTCCTGAGTGGGGCGGGAGAGGGGAGACCCAGTACTTC.